The 19 T cell receptor beta chains presented below share a single source sample, sequenced in a study of T cells in localized non-small cell lung cancer (dated by TCRdb to the early 2020s). The library was prepared using the immunoSEQ multiplex PCR assay. The source is immuneACCESS, and TCRdb retained only in-frame sequences with V and J called. Part of the clones is not carried over; for the studies checked, unresolved V genes explain less than half of this, and the remainder is unexplained. The sample table contains 48,000 or so clones; only one count was recorded for about nine tenths of them. The top ten clones comprise about 18% of the sample. The source material was peripheral blood, sampled before any cancer treatment. All receptors derive from a male donor older than 55 with stage III squamous cell lung carcinoma.

The chain links TRBV6-4 to TRBJ2-5; 10 bases line up with TRBD2. The CDR3 contains 17 residues. Germline CDR1 and CDR2: MRHNA and SNTAGT. J lost 1 base, V lost 2 bases, and 7 bases had no gene match. CDR3 protein: CASSDGIAGGTQETQYF. The DNA of the CDR3 is TGTGCCAGCAGTGACGGGATAGCGGGAGGTACCCAAGAGACCCAGTACTTC.

This sequence joins TRBV4-3 and TRBJ1-2, with D maybe TRBD1 (5 bases). CDR3 length: 14 residues. CDR1 is LGHNA, CDR2 YSLEER, per germline. The V and J ends lost 0 bases and 8 bases respectively, with 13 bases between them. Here the CDR3 reads CASSQDLEGLGYTF. CDR3 nucleotide sequence: TGCGCCAGCAGCCAAGATTTAGAGGGGCTCGGCTACACCTTC.

The chain employs TRBV7-6 and TRBJ2-1, with TRBD2 matching over 7 bases. CDR1 is SGHVS, CDR2 FNYEAQ, per germline. The CDR3 runs to 15 residues. J was trimmed by 5 bases and V by 1 base; bases with no gene match: 5. Here the CDR3 reads CASSLGGGNHNEQFF. The CDR3 bases are TGTGCCAGCAGCTTAGGGGGGGGAAATCACAATGAGCAGTTCTTC.

The rearrangement links TRBV27 to TRBJ2-7; no clear D. CDR3 length equals 13 residues. Germline values: CDR1 MNHEY, CDR2 SMNVEV (reference sequence). V was cut by 3 bases and J by 0 bases, with 6 bases left in between. As DNA, the CDR3 is TGTGCCAGCAGTTTTCAAAGCTCCTACGAGCAGTACTTC. Translation: CASSFQSSYEQYF.

The sample holds one count of this clone. The chain couples TRBV28 to TRBJ2-3, with TRBD2 matching 8 bases. The CDR3 is made up of 12 amino acids. The V segment lost 10 bases and the J segment 3 bases; nucleotides outside the gene matches: 3. Germline V CDR1 and CDR2: MDHEN, SYDVKM. CDR3 region: CANQRGTDTQYF. Here the CDR3 DNA reads TGTGCCAATCAGCGGGGGACAGATACGCAGTATTTT. The entire variable domain, with the rest obtained from reference TRBV28 and TRBJ2-3, is as follows: DVKVTQSSRYLVKRTGEKVFLECVQDMDHENMFWYRQDPGLGLRLIYFSYDVKMKEKGDIPEGYSVSREKKERFSLILESASTNQTSMYLCANQRGTDTQYFGPGTRLTVL.

The rearrangement links TRBV30 to TRBJ2-1; 11 bases are shared with TRBD2. The trim removed 0 bases at V and 4 bases at J, leaving 2 bases unmatched. The CDR3 is made up of 15 amino acids. Germline values: CDR1 GTSNPN, CDR2 SVGIG (reference sequence). The CDR3, as DNA: TGTGCCTGGAGTGTCTTAGCGGGGGGGTACAATGAGCAGTTCTTC. Translated, it gives CAWSVLAGGYNEQFF.

The chain joins TRBV14 to TRBJ2-1; D uncertain. This CDR3 has 18 residues. Trimming removed 1 base from V and 0 bases from J, with 16 bases in between. Per germline, CDR1 SGHDN and CDR2 FVKESK. The CDR3 sequence: CASSQGVGGRSSYNEQFF. The CDR3 DNA follows: TGTGCCAGCAGCCAAGGAGTTGGTGGGCGGAGCTCCTACAATGAGCAGTTCTTC.

CDR3: CASSWTSGGPRSYEQYF. DNA of the CDR3: TGTGCCAGCAGCTGGACTAGCGGGGGGCCCCGCTCCTACGAGCAGTACTTC. This chain joins TRBV5-4 and TRBJ2-7; the match to TRBD2 covers 14 bases. The CDR3 loop spans 17 amino acids. J was trimmed by 0 bases and V by 3 bases; bases with no gene match: 5. CDR1 is SGHNT, CDR2 YYREEE, per germline (reference sequence).

The rearrangement links TRBV11-3 to TRBJ2-7; 7 bases map to TRBD1. J gave up 0 bases and V 5 bases, and 4 bases lay outside the gene matches. The CDR3 has 14 residues. Germline V gives CDR1 SGHNT, CDR2 YENEEA. Here the CDR3 reads CASSPRQGSYEQYF. In nucleotides, the CDR3 is TGTGCCAGCAGCCCGAGACAGGGCTCCTACGAGCAGTACTTC. The variable domain in full, completed from reference TRBV11-3 and TRBJ2-7, reads EAGVVQSPRYKIIEKKQPVAFWCNPISGHNTLYWYLQNLGQGPELLIRYENEEAVDDSQLPKDRFSAERLKGVDSTLKIQPAELGDSAVYLCASSPRQGSYEQYFGPGTRLTVT.

The genes are TRBV7-9 and TRBJ2-7; D remains unclear. This CDR3 region has 15 residues. V lost 4 bases, J lost 1 base, and 14 bases lay in between. Germline CDR1 SEHNR, CDR2 FQNEAQ (reference sequence). CDR3 residues: CASSSVLGPSYEQYF. In DNA, the CDR3 is TGTGCCAGCAGCTCAGTGCTAGGGCCTTCCTACGAGCAGTACTTC.

The rearrangement joins TRBV4-3 to TRBJ2-3, with TRBD2 identical over 10 bases. Germline V lookup: CDR1 LGHNA, CDR2 YSLEER. The CDR3 runs 16 residues. J lost 9 bases, V lost 0 bases, and 9 bases had no gene match. CDR3 nucleotide sequence: TGCGCCAGCAGCCAAGAGACAGAGCGGGGGGGTAAAACGCAGTATTTT. Translating gives CASSQETERGGKTQYF.

The DNA of the CDR3 is TGTGCCATCAGTGAGTCTAGGTCAGAACCCCTAGCCAAAAACATTCAGTACTTC. As protein: CAISESRSEPLAKNIQYF. The chain has TRBV10-3 and TRBJ2-4, with D hard to call. CDR3 length: 18 amino acids. Between the trimmed V and J ends, which lost 0 bases and 0 bases, there was a span of 15 bases. CDR1 and CDR2 (germline): ENHRY, SYGVKD.

This chain connects TRBV14 to TRBJ2-7, with a weak D call TRBD1 (5 bases). The CDR3 loop spans 13 amino acids. Germline V gene sequence: CDR1 SGHDN, CDR2 FVKESK. The V end lost 0 bases, the J end lost 6 bases, and 9 bases lay between the germline ends. CDR3 DNA: TGTGCCAGCAGCCAAGACCGTCAGGGCGAGCAGTACTTC. Protein product: CASSQDRQGEQYF.

The V and J genes are TRBV19 and TRBJ2-7; tentative D call: TRBD2 (6 bases). This CDR3 contains 14 residues. V lost 6 bases, J lost 5 bases, and 17 bases lay in between. The germline gives CDR1 LNHDA, CDR2 SQIVND (reference sequence). The CDR3 DNA follows: TGTGCCAGTAGCGAGGACAAGCGCGGGGACGAGCAGTACTTC. It specifies CASSEDKRGDEQYF. Based on the CDR3 plus reference TRBV19 and TRBJ2-7, the full variable domain is DGGITQSPKYLFRKEGQNVTLSCEQNLNHDAMYWYRQDPGQGLRLIYYSQIVNDFQKGDIAEGYSVSREKKESFPLTVTSAQKNPTAFYLCASSEDKRGDEQYFGPGTRLTVT.

This chain links TRBV7-7 with TRBJ2-7; 9 bases map to TRBD2. The CDR3 is 16 residues long. Germline assignment: CDR1 SSHAT and CDR2 FNYEAQ (reference sequence). The V gene end was trimmed by 0 bases and the J gene end by 1 base; junction bases not matched to a gene: 4. Written as DNA, the CDR3 is TGTGCCAGCAGCTTAGCGCCCAGCGGGGGGTCCTACGAGCAGTACTTC. Protein product: CASSLAPSGGSYEQYF.

The rearrangement links TRBV7-8 to TRBJ2-7; a possible D gene is TRBD2 (5 bases). V was pared by 11 bases and J by 4 bases, with 21 bases between. The CDR3 has 14 amino acids. Germline assignment: CDR1 SGHVS and CDR2 FQNEAQ. The CDR3 bases are TGTGCCTCCGGTTCGGTAGGGAGTAAGTACGAGCAGTACTTC. This gives the protein CASGSVGSKYEQYF.

The gene calls are TRBV28 and TRBJ1-3, with D perhaps TRBD1 (6 bases). CDR3 length: 16 residues. Germline V gene data show CDR1 as MDHEN and CDR2 as SYDVKM. The ends were cut back, 1 base at V and 2 bases at J, with 12 bases in the middle. The CDR3 loop is CASSLSGVVAGNTIYF. In nucleotides, the CDR3 is TGTGCCAGCAGTTTATCAGGGGTAGTGGCTGGAAACACCATATATTTT. The variable domain in full, with the rest retrieved from reference TRBV28 and TRBJ1-3, is DVKVTQSSRYLVKRTGEKVFLECVQDMDHENMFWYRQDPGLGLRLIYFSYDVKMKEKGDIPEGYSVSREKKERFSLILESASTNQTSMYLCASSLSGVVAGNTIYFGEGSWLTVV.

The chain employs TRBV5-6 and TRBJ2-5; maybe TRBD1 (6 bases). The V end lost 6 bases, the J end lost 5 bases, and 17 bases lay between the germline ends. The CDR3 is made up of 14 amino acids. Germline CDR1 and CDR2: SGHDT and YYEEEE. The CDR3 DNA reads TGTGCCAGCATACGAGGGGGAATAGGGGAGACCCAGTACTTC. Translation gives CASIRGGIGETQYF.

The V call is TRBV7-9, the J call TRBJ2-7; D may match TRBD1 or TRBD2 (5 bases each). V shed 4 bases and J shed 9 bases, with 13 bases lying between them. Germline CDR1 and CDR2: SEHNR and FQNEAQ (reference sequence). There are 12 residues in the CDR3. This CDR3 is CASSSTGRGQYF. For the CDR3, the DNA is TGTGCCAGCAGCTCCACGGGGCGCGGGCAGTACTTC.